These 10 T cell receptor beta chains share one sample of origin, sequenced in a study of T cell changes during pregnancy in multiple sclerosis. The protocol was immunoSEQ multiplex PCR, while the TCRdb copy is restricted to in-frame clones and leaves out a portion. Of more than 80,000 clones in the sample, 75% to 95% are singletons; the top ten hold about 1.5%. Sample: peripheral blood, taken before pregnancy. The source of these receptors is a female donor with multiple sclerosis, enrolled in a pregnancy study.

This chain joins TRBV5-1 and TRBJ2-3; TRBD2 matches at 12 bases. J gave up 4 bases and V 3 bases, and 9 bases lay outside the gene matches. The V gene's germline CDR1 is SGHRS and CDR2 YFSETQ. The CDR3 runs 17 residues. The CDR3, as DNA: TGCGCCAGCAGCTATACCAGGACTAGCGGGATCCCAGATACGCAGTATTTT. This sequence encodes CASSYTRTSGIPDTQYF.

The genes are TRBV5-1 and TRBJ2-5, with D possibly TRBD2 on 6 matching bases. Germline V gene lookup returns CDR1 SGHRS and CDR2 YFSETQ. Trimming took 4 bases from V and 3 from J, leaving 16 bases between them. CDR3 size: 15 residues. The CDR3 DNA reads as TGCGCCAGCAGCCGTTGGGGGACTGAAAAAGAGACCCAGTACTTC. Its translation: CASSRWGTEKETQYF.

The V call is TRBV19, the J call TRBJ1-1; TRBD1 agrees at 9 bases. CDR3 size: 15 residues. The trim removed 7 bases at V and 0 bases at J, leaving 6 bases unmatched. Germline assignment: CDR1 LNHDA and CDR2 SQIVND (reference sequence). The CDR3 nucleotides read TGTGCCAGTATCCCGGGACAGGGTATGAACACTGAAGCTTTCTTT. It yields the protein CASIPGQGMNTEAFF.

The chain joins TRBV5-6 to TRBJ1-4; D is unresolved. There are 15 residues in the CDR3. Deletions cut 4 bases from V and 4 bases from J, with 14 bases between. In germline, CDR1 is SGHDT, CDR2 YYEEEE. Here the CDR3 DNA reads TGTGCCAGCAGCCTCAGGAAGGTGGTTAATGAAAAACTGTTTTTT. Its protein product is CASSLRKVVNEKLFF.

The CDR3 spells CASSGLAGNNEQFF. DNA for the CDR3: TGTGCCAGCAGTGGGCTAGCGGGGAACAATGAGCAGTTCTTC. The chain uses TRBV6-4 and TRBJ2-1, with 9 bases identical to TRBD2. CDR1 and CDR2 (germline): MRHNA, SNTAGT. This CDR3 contains 14 residues. Losses at the gene ends were 4 bases for V and 5 bases for J; bases not matched to a gene: 3.

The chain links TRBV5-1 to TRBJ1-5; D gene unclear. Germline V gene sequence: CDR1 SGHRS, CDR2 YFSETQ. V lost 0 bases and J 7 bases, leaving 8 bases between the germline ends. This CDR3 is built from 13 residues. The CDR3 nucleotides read TGCGCCAGCAGCTTGGACAGCCGACAGCCCCAGCATTTT. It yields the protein CASSLDSRQPQHF.

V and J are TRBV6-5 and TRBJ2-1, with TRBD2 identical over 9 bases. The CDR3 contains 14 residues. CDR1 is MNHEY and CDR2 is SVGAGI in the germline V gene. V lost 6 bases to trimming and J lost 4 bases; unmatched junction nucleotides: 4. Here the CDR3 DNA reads TGTGCCAGCAGGGCGGGGGGGGGATACAATGAGCAGTTCTTC. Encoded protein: CASRAGGGYNEQFF.

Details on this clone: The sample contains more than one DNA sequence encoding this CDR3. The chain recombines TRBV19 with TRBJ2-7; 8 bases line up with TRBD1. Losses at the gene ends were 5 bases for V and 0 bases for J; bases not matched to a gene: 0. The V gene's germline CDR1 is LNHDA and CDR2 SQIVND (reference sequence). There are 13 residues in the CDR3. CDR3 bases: TGTGCCAGTAGTGGACAGGGCTCCTACGAGCAGTACTTC. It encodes CASSGQGSYEQYF.

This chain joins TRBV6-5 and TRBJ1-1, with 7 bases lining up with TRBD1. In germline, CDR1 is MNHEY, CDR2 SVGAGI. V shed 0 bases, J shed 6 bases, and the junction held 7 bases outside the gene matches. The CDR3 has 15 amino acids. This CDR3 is CASSYSRQGSAEAFF. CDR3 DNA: TGTGCCAGCAGTTACTCTAGACAGGGAAGCGCTGAAGCTTTCTTT.

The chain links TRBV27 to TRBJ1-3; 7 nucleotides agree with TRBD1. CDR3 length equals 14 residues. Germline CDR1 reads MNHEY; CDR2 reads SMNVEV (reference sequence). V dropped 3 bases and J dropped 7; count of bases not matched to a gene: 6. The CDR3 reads CASSFGEGANTIYF. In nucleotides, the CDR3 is TGTGCCAGCAGTTTCGGAGAGGGGGCGAACACCATATATTTT.